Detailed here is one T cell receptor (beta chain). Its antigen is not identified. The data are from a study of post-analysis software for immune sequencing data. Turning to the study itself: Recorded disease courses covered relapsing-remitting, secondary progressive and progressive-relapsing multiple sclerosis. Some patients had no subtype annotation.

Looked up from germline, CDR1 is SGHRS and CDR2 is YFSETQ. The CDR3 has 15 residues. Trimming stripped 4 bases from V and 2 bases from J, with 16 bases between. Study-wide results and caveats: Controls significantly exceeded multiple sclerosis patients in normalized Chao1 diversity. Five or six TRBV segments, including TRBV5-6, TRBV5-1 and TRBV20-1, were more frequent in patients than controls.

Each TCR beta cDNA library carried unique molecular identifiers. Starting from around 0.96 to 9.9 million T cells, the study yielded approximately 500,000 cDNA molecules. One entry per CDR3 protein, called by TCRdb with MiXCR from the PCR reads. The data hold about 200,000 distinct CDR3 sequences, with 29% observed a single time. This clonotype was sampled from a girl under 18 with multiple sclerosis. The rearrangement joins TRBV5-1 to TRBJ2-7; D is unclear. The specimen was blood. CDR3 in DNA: TGCGCCAGCAGCCCCATCTCCAGCGCAACCTACGAGCAGTACTTC. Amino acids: CASSPISSATYEQYF.